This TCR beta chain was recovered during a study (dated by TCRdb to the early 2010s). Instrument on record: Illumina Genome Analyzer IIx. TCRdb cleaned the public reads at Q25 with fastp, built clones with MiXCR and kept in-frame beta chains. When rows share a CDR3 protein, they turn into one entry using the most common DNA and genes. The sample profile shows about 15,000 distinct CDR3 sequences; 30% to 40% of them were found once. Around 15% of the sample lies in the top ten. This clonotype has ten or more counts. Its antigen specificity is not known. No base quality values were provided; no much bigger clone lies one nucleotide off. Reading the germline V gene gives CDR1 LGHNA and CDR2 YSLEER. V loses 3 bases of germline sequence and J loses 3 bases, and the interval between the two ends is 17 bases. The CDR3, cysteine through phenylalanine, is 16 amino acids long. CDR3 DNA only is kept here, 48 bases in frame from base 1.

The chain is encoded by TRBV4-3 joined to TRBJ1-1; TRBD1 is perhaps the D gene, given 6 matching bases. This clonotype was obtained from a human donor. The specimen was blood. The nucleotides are TGCGCCAGCAGCCATGCCGCGAGACAGGTGGACACTGAAGCTTTCTTT. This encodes CASSHAARQVDTEAFF.